The rows below give T cell receptor beta chains drawn from one sample of a study of blood T cell repertoires in COVID-19. TCRdb keeps only in-frame clones here, not all; method: immunoSEQ multiplex PCR. The data show fewer than 500,000 clones, with 85% to 90% seen just once and around 1.1% held by the top ten. Sequencing was carried out using PBMCs or T cells enriched from blood (not recorded which). These receptors all come from a man aged 25 to 45 who had recovered from COVID-19. The CDR3 runs from the conserved cysteine through the conserved F or W. Each record gives: V gene, clone size, D gene, J gene, CDR3 DNA, CDR3 protein. A D gene is named only where the DNA matches it firmly. Clone size is given for some rows only: seen once, a few or many times, or a class if the clone is expanded.

TRBV29-1,.,TRBD1,TRBJ2-7,TGCAGCGTCGCACAGGGGGCTTATGAGCAGTACTTC,CSVAQGAYEQYF
TRBV7-9,.,TRBD1,TRBJ1-2,TGTGCCAGCAGATACACTTGGGGACAGGAGGCCGATGGCTACACCTTC,CASRYTWGQEADGYTF
TRBV29-1,.,.,TRBJ2-7,TGCAGCGCCCGGGGCTCCTACGAGCAGTACTTC,CSARGSYEQYF
TRBV3-1/TRBV3-2,.,.,TRBJ1-5,TGTGCCAGCAGCGAAAAGGGGCTTGGAAATCAGCCCCAGCATTTT,CASSEKGLGNQPQHF
TRBV5-6,.,TRBD1,TRBJ1-2,TGTGCCAGCACCCACTTCTACAGGGGACCCGACTATGGCTACACCTTC,CASTHFYRGPDYGYTF
TRBV30,.,.,TRBJ1-5,TGTGCCTGGAGTGTACCCCGGGGACTCCGCCAGCATTTT,CAWSVPRGLRQHF
TRBV4-1,few,.,TRBJ2-7,TGCGCCAGCAGCCACCTCCATCTAGTTCCCTACGAGCAGTACTTC,CASSHLHLVPYEQYF
TRBV11-2,.,TRBD2,TRBJ2-1,TGTGCCAGCAGCTTAATCATAGCGGGAGATAATGAGCAGTTCTTC,CASSLIIAGDNEQFF
TRBV21-1,.,.,TRBJ1-5,TGTGCCACCCCCCCAGGTCAGCCCCAGCATTTT,CATPPGQPQHF
TRBV5-1,.,.,TRBJ1-4,TGCGCCAGCAGTTCGACAGCAACTAATGAAAAACTGTTTTTT,CASSSTATNEKLFF
TRBV28,.,TRBD1,TRBJ1-2,TGTGCCAGTTACGACAGGGGGCCAGCTAACTATGGCTACACCTTC,CASYDRGPANYGYTF
TRBV16,.,TRBD2,TRBJ2-7,TGTGCCAGCAGCCCGGGGACTAGCGGGAGAAAGTACTTC,CASSPGTSGRKYF
TRBV18,.,TRBD1,TRBJ2-1,TGTGCCAGCTCACCAGGACAGGCCCTGGTACATGAGCAGTTCTTC,CASSPGQALVHEQFF
TRBV29-1,.,TRBD1,TRBJ2-7,TGCAGCGTAATGACAGGGTCTGTTGGCGAGCAGTACTTC,CSVMTGSVGEQYF
TRBV9,few,TRBD2,TRBJ2-1,TGTGCCAGCAGCGTAACTAGCGGGAGCTACAATGAGCAGTTCTTC,CASSVTSGSYNEQFF
TRBV7-9,.,TRBD1,TRBJ1-5,TGTGCCACCTCAGGACAGGGAGGCGGTCAGCCCCAGCATTTT,CATSGQGGGQPQHF
TRBV5-8,.,TRBD1,TRBJ1-5,TGTGCCAGCAGCTCCGGGACAGCGCTTGTGCCCCAGCATTTT,CASSSGTALVPQHF
TRBV4-2,few,TRBD2,TRBJ2-7,TGTGCCAGCAGGGACGGGACTAGAGGGAACGAGCAGTACTTC,CASRDGTRGNEQYF
TRBV19,.,TRBD2,TRBJ2-5,TGTGCCAGTAGTACTCAGCGGGAGGTGGGGACCCAGTACTTC,CASSTQREVGTQYF
TRBV5-1,once,.,TRBJ2-1,TGCGCCAGCAGCCCCCACCGTCCTGCGTGGAGAGACAATGAGCAGTTCTTC,CASSPHRPAWRDNEQFF
TRBV2,.,.,TRBJ1-3,TGTGCCAGCAGTGAAGGGCGGGTCTCTGGAAACACCATATATTTT,CASSEGRVSGNTIYF
TRBV30,.,TRBD1,TRBJ1-5,TGTGCCTGGAGGGATGGGACAGGGGGCAGTCAGCCCCAGCATTTT,CAWRDGTGGSQPQHF
TRBV30,.,TRBD2,TRBJ2-3,TGTGCCCTACGACTAGCGGGACCGGGGGGTACGCAGTATTTT,CALRLAGPGGTQYF
TRBV28,.,TRBD1,TRBJ1-4,TGTGCCAGCAGTTCGGGACAGCGGCAAGAAAAACTGTTTTTT,CASSSGQRQEKLFF
TRBV5-1,.,TRBD1,TRBJ2-7,TGCGCCAGCAGCTTGGCCTCCGGGACAGCTTCCTACGAGCAGTACTTC,CASSLASGTASYEQYF
TRBV4-1,.,.,TRBJ2-1,TGCGCCAGCAGCCAAACACCCGGGACTCTCAATGAGCAGTTCTTC,CASSQTPGTLNEQFF
TRBV10-1,.,.,TRBJ2-5,TGCGCCAGCAGTGAGGATGGGACACAAGAGACCCAGTACTTC,CASSEDGTQETQYF
TRBV4-1,.,TRBD2,TRBJ2-7,TGCGCCAGCAGCCAAGATTGGAGCGGGAAGAAATACGAGCAGTACTTC,CASSQDWSGKKYEQYF
TRBV5-4,.,.,TRBJ2-5,TGTGCCAGCAGCTTGGCCGCAGGGGCCCAACAAGAGACCCAGTACTTC,CASSLAAGAQQETQYF
TRBV19,.,.,TRBJ1-2,TGTGCCAGTAGTGTGCGGGACCTTCAATATGGCTACACCTTC,CASSVRDLQYGYTF
TRBV24-1,few,.,TRBJ2-5,TGTGCCACCAGTGATCCAAACCAAGAGACCCAGTACTTC,CATSDPNQETQYF
TRBV6-4,.,TRBD1,TRBJ1-2,TGTGCCAGCCGGGACAGGGGTGGCTACACCTTC,CASRDRGGYTF
TRBV5-1,.,.,TRBJ2-3,TGCGCCAGCAGCTTGTTTTTAACCGAGGAAGATACGCAGTATTTT,CASSLFLTEEDTQYF
TRBV6-5,few,.,TRBJ2-2,TGTGCCAGCAGTTACTCCAGGGCATCGAACACCGGGGAGCTGTTTTTT,CASSYSRASNTGELFF
TRBV10-3,.,TRBD2,TRBJ2-5,TGTGCCATCAGTGAGCCGGGGACTAGCGGGGCACAAGAGACCCAGTACTTC,CAISEPGTSGAQETQYF
TRBV4-1,.,.,TRBJ2-7,TGCGCCAGCAGCCAAGTTTTGGAGAGCGGGCCAAATCCTTTCTACGAGCAGTACTTC,CASSQVLESGPNPFYEQYF
TRBV5-4,.,.,TRBJ2-3,TGTGCCAGCAGCGGTGGTACGGGAGTATTTATAGATACGCAGTATTTT,CASSGGTGVFIDTQYF
TRBV5-1,.,TRBD2,TRBJ2-7,TGCGCCAGCAGTGTACTAGCGGGCCCCTACGAGCAGTACTTC,CASSVLAGPYEQYF
TRBV15,.,.,TRBJ1-5,TGTGCCACCAGCAGAGATTACAGTATGAGCAATCAGCCCCAGCATTTT,CATSRDYSMSNQPQHF
TRBV9,.,TRBD1,TRBJ2-3,TGTGCCAGCAGCGCCCTCGACAGGGCGGTCGCAGATACGCAGTATTTT,CASSALDRAVADTQYF
TRBV27,.,.,TRBJ2-7,TGTGCCAGCAGTTCCCTGGGCCTGATATACGAGCAGTACTTC,CASSSLGLIYEQYF
TRBV19,few,.,TRBJ2-7,TGTGCCAGTAGTATAGGCCTTCCCGGTTTGGACGAGCAGTACTTC,CASSIGLPGLDEQYF
TRBV3-1/TRBV3-2,.,TRBD1,TRBJ1-1,TGTGCCAGCTCCCAAACTCGACAGGGTGAGGCTTTCTTT,CASSQTRQGEAFF
TRBV12-3/TRBV12-4,.,.,TRBJ1-2,TGTGCCAGCAGTTTAACACAGCACTATGGCTACACCTTC,CASSLTQHYGYTF
TRBV19,once,.,TRBJ1-5,TGTGCCAGTAGTACCCCGGGTTTGGCCGAATATAGCAATCAGCCCCAGCATTTT,CASSTPGLAEYSNQPQHF
TRBV7-9,.,.,TRBJ2-3,TGTGCCAGCAGCTCGACTAGACCCCCCGCAGATACGCAGTATTTT,CASSSTRPPADTQYF
TRBV12-5,.,.,TRBJ1-4,TGTGCTAGTGTCGGGGCAACTAATGAAAAACTGTTTTTT,CASVGATNEKLFF
TRBV7-9,.,TRBD2,TRBJ2-5,TGTGCCAGCAGCCTGACTAGCGGGAGAGGTCAAGAGACCCAGTACTTC,CASSLTSGRGQETQYF
TRBV4-1,.,TRBD2,TRBJ2-7,TGCGCCAGCAGCCAAGAAGGACTAGCGGGAACCTACGAGCAGTACTTC,CASSQEGLAGTYEQYF
TRBV3-1/TRBV3-2,.,.,TRBJ2-3,TGTGCCAGCAGCCTTAGTGTTGATACGCAGTATTTT,CASSLSVDTQYF
TRBV6-5,.,TRBD1,TRBJ1-2,TGTGCCAGCAGCCGCTCCCAGGGGGCGCATGATGGCTACACCTTC,CASSRSQGAHDGYTF
TRBV7-6,.,.,TRBJ2-2,TGTGCCAGCAGCCCCGACAGGCCCAACACCGGGGAGCTGTTTTTT,CASSPDRPNTGELFF
TRBV21-1,.,.,TRBJ2-3,TGTGCCAGCAGCAAAAGGGGGACTAGCGTTTATGATACGCAGTATTTT,CASSKRGTSVYDTQYF
TRBV29-1,.,TRBD1,TRBJ1-1,TGCAGCGTTGTTGGACAGGGAGTGACTGAAGCTTTCTTT,CSVVGQGVTEAFF
TRBV5-1,once,TRBD1,TRBJ1-1,TGCGCCAGCAGTTCCTCGCCCACAGGGGACACTGAAGCTTTCTTT,CASSSSPTGDTEAFF
TRBV28,.,.,TRBJ1-5,TGTGCCAGCAACCGGGACAACAATCAGCCCCAGCATTTT,CASNRDNNQPQHF
TRBV28,.,.,TRBJ1-2,TGTGCCAGCTGGGGCGGCCTCGCGGGCTACACCTTC,CASWGGLAGYTF
TRBV3-1/TRBV3-2,.,TRBD2,TRBJ2-1,TGTGCCAGCAGCTCCTCCGCTACGGGGGGGGTCTACAATGAGCAGTTCTTC,CASSSSATGGVYNEQFF
TRBV28,few,.,TRBJ1-3,TGTGCCACCATAGGCGGGGCAGGGAGGACTAGTGGAAACACCATATATTTT,CATIGGAGRTSGNTIYF